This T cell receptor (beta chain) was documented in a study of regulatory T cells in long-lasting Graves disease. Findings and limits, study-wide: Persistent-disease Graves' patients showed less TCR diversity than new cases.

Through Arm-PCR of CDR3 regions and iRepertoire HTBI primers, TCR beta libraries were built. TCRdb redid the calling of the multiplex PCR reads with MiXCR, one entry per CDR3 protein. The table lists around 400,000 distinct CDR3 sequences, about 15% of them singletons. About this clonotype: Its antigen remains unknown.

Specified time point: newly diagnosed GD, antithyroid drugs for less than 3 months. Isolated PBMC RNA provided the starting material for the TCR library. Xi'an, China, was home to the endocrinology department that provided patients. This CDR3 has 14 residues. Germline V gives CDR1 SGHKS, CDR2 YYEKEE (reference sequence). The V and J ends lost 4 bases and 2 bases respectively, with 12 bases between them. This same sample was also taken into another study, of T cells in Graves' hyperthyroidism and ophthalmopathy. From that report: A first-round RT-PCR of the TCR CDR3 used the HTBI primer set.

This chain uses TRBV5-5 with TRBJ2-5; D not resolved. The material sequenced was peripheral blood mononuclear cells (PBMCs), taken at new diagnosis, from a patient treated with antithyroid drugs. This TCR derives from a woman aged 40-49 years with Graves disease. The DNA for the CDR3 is TGTGCCAGCAGCCCGGTTGGCATTCAAGAGACCCAGTACTTC. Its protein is CASSPVGIQETQYF.